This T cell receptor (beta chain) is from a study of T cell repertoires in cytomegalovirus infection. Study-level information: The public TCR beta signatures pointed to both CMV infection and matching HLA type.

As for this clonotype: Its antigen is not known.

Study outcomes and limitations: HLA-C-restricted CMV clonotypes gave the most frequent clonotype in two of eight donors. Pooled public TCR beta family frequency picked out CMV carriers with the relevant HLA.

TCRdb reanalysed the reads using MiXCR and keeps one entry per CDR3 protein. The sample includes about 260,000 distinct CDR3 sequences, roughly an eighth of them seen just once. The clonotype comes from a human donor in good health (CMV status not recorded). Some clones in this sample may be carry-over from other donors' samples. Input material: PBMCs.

For the CDR3, the DNA is TGTGCCAGCAGTTTCAAGGCGAACTATGGCTACACCTTC. It encodes CASSFKANYGYTF. The chain recombines TRBV28 with TRBJ1-2; D is unclear. The germline CDR1 and CDR2 sequences are MDHEN and SYDVKM. CDR3 length equals 13 residues. Trimming left V 3 bases short and J 2 bases short, with 7 bases between.